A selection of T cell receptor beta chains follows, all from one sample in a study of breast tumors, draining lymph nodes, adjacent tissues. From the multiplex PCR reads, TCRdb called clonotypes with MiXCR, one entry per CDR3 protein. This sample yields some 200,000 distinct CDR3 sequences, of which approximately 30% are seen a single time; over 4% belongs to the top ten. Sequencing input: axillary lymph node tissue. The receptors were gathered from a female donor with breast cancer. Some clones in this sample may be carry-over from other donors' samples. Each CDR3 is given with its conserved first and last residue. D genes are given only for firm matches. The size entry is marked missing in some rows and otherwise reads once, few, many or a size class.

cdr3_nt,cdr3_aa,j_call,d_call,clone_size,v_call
TGTGCCAGCAGGATTGCAGGCCAAGAGACCCAGCATTTT,CASRIAGQETQHF,TRBJ1-5,-,once,TRBV6-5
TGTGCCTCCAGACAGGGGTCCTACAATGAGCAGTTCTTC,CASRQGSYNEQFF,TRBJ2-1,TRBD1,few,TRBV30
TGTGCCAGCAGTCCGCCTCCGGGACTAGTCCCTTTCGGAGAGCAGTTCTTC,CASSPPPGLVPFGEQFF,TRBJ2-1,TRBD2,many,TRBV28
TGTGCCAGCAGCGGGGTCCGGGCCTACGTTGGTGAGCAGTACTTC,CASSGVRAYVGEQYF,TRBJ2-7,-,-,TRBV5-6
TGTGCCACCAGTGATCGAGACAGCCCCTATGGCTACACCTTC,CATSDRDSPYGYTF,TRBJ1-2,-,once,TRBV24-1
TGCAGTGCTAGGGGCGGGACTGACGGATGGGCAGATACGCAGTATTTT,CSARGGTDGWADTQYF,TRBJ2-3,-,-,TRBV20-1
TGTGCCAGCTCACCGACGGCTAGCGGGAGCAATGAGCAGTTCTTC,CASSPTASGSNEQFF,TRBJ2-1,TRBD2,few,TRBV18
TGTGCCAGCAGTGAAATTACAGATACGCAGTATTTT,CASSEITDTQYF,TRBJ2-3,-,many,TRBV6-1
TGTGCCAGCAGCCAAGATAAACGGGGGCTAGCGGAGCGCCTAGCCAAAAACATTCAGTACTTC,CASSQDKRGLAERLAKNIQYF,TRBJ2-4,-,-,TRBV4-2
TGCGCCAGCAGCTTGGGGGCGAAGGTGGGAGAGACCCAGTACTTC,CASSLGAKVGETQYF,TRBJ2-5,-,many,TRBV5-1
TGCAGTGCTAGAGAAGGGTCAAGGGATACCCAGCCCCAGCATTTT,CSAREGSRDTQPQHF,TRBJ1-5,-,many,TRBV20-1